These 17 T cell receptor beta chains originate from one sample sequenced in a study of cytomegalovirus exposure and HLA in healthy donors. Primers for the PCR totalled 60 Vbeta and 13 Jbeta. Libraries were prepared by immunoSEQ multiplex PCR; TCRdb keeps only in-frame clonotypes and omits some of them. The repertoire holds approximately 170,000 clones, around 68% seen once, with roughly 1.6% in the top ten. The sequenced sample was PBMCs. The receptors come from a girl aged 10 to 17 in good health and CMV-seronegative.

The genes are TRBV4-1 and TRBJ1-1; a weak D match, TRBD1 (6 bases). Germline values: CDR1 MGHRA, CDR2 YSYEKL. V lost 2 bases to trimming and J lost 0 bases, with 10 bases between them. The length of the CDR3 is 15 residues. The CDR3 nucleotides are TGCGCCAGCAGCCAAACTCCAGGGGTGAACACTGAAGCTTTCTTT. It translates to CASSQTPGVNTEAFF.

The chain employs TRBV5-1 and TRBJ2-3; 15 bases agree with TRBD2. This CDR3 has 16 residues. Germline loops: CDR1 SGHRS, CDR2 YFSETQ. The J segment lost 6 bases and the V segment lost 4 bases, leaving 6 bases of the junction unmatched. CDR3 coding DNA: TGCGCCAGCAGCACGGGGACTAGCGGGGGGTACGATACGCAGTATTTT. Its translation is CASSTGTSGGYDTQYF.

The chain has TRBV5-1 and TRBJ2-1, with 12 bases identical to TRBD2. The J segment lost 7 bases and the V segment lost 0 bases, leaving 5 bases of the junction unmatched. The CDR3 extends over 16 amino acids. CDR1 is SGHRS, CDR2 YFSETQ, per germline. In nucleotides, the CDR3 is TGCGCCAGCAGCTTGGCGCTAGCGGGGGGGCGAAATGAGCAGTTCTTC. Its protein product is CASSLALAGGRNEQFF.

V is TRBV5-4 and J is TRBJ1-1; TRBD1 agrees at 10 bases. Trimming took 4 bases from V and 4 from J; bases not matched to a gene: 4. The germline gives CDR1 SGHNT, CDR2 YYREEE (reference sequence). The CDR3 is made up of 14 amino acids. The CDR3 DNA is TGTGCCAGCAGCACGGACAGGGGGATCACTGAAGCTTTCTTT. This sequence encodes CASSTDRGITEAFF.

V usage is TRBV6-1 and J usage is TRBJ1-6; the D is unclear. The CDR3 spans 17 residues. V lost 4 bases and J lost 7, with 20 bases in between. The germline V gene encodes CDR1 MNHNS and CDR2 SASEGT. CDR3 DNA sequence: TGTGCCAGCAGTGCCTCCCCTTACAGCCTCCGGAATTCACCCCTCCACTTT. Protein sequence: CASSASPYSLRNSPLHF.

The rearrangement joins TRBV5-1 to TRBJ2-1; 9 nucleotides align to TRBD1. The germline V gene has CDR1 SGHRS and CDR2 YFSETQ. The CDR3 is made up of 13 amino acids. The trim removed 4 bases at V and 8 bases at J, leaving 4 bases unmatched. In DNA, the CDR3 is TGCGCCAGCAGCGGGACAGGGTACGATGAGCAGTTCTTC. This codes for CASSGTGYDEQFF.

This clone was recorded a few times. This sequence joins TRBV6-1 and TRBJ1-5; D possibly corresponds to TRBD1 (5 bases). CDR3 length: 16 amino acids. Germline-derived CDR1 and CDR2 are MNHNS and SASEGT. The V gene lost 3 bases and the J gene lost 9 bases, with 21 bases spanning the gap. CDR3 nucleotide sequence: TGTGCCAGCAGTGACAGGGTAAAGGCCCGGGTCTGGCCCCAGCATTTT. Amino acid sequence: CASSDRVKARVWPQHF.

This clone was observed a handful of times. V gene TRBV6-4 combines with J gene TRBJ2-7; TRBD2 might be the D (6 bases). This CDR3 has 14 residues. The germline V gene has CDR1 MRHNA and CDR2 SNTAGT. V was cut by 5 bases and J by 6 bases, with 17 bases left in between. The CDR3 spells CASSQVWGDGEQYF. The CDR3 bases are TGTGCCAGCAGTCAAGTATGGGGGGATGGCGAGCAGTACTTC.

In its sample, this clone was seen once. The rearrangement joins TRBV7-6 to TRBJ1-1, with 8 bases fitting TRBD1. V gave up 6 bases and J gave up 1 base; unmatched junction bases: 1. The length of the CDR3 is 13 residues. Germline V gives CDR1 SGHVS, CDR2 FNYEAQ. CDR3 coding DNA: TGTGCCAGCAGGGGACAGGCGAACACTGAAGCTTTCTTT. The encoded protein is CASRGQANTEAFF.

This clone was seen only a few times. This chain links TRBV5-4 with TRBJ1-1; a possible D gene is TRBD1 (6 bases). V was trimmed by 0 bases and J by 3 bases, leaving 12 bases between them. This CDR3 is 15 amino acids long. The germline CDR1 and CDR2 sequences are SGHNT and YYREEE (reference sequence). The CDR3: CASSLALGAHTEAFF. In DNA, the CDR3 is TGTGCCAGCAGCTTGGCCCTGGGGGCCCACACTGAAGCTTTCTTT.

This sequence joins TRBV12-2 and TRBJ2-3; TRBD1, the table's D call, lacks a check against the DNA. TRBV12-2 is listed as a pseudogene. CDR3 length: 15 residues. CDR3 protein: CASRPGTGRTDTQYF. In DNA, the CDR3 is TGTGCAAGTCGACCCGGGACAGGACGCACAGATACGCAGTATTTT.

This clone has more than one count but fewer than ten. The chain links TRBV6-6 to TRBJ1-1; TRBD1 aligns across 8 bases. V dropped 1 base and J dropped 3; count of bases not matched to a gene: 7. Germline loops: CDR1 MNHNY, CDR2 SVGAGI (reference sequence). The CDR3 length is 16 residues. DNA of the CDR3: TGTGCCAGCAGTTACTTAGAGACAGGGGCTGACACTGAAGCTTTCTTT. Its translation: CASSYLETGADTEAFF.

This rearrangement joins TRBV9 to TRBJ2-1; D is unresolved. Germline values: CDR1 SGDLS, CDR2 YYNGEE. This CDR3 contains 13 residues. The V end lost 0 bases, the J end lost 8 bases, and 9 bases lay between the germline ends. The CDR3 sequence: CASSVDAEDEQFF. The DNA of the CDR3 is TGTGCCAGCAGCGTAGACGCTGAGGATGAGCAGTTCTTC. Filled out from reference TRBV9 and TRBJ2-1, the complete variable domain reads DSGVTQTPKHLITATGQRVTLRCSPRSGDLSVYWYQQSLDQGLQFLIQYYNGEERAKGNILERFSAQQFPDLHSELNLSSLELGDSALYFCASSVDAEDEQFFGPGTRLTVL.

This clone was seen only a few times. V usage is TRBV5-4 and J usage is TRBJ2-1; 11 bases match TRBD2. Germline assignment: CDR1 SGHNT and CDR2 YYREEE (reference sequence). The CDR3 is made up of 15 amino acids. Trimming removed 4 bases from V and 10 bases from J; junction bases left unmatched: 10. CDR3 bases: TGTGCCAGCAGCCTCGAGATAGCGGGGGGGGGCGAGCAGTTCTTC. Residues: CASSLEIAGGGEQFF.

This chain joins TRBV19 and TRBJ1-2, with 9 bases that match TRBD1. V dropped 8 bases and J dropped 5; count of bases not matched to a gene: 0. The CDR3 has 11 amino acids. CDR1 LNHDA and CDR2 SQIVND come from the germline V gene (reference sequence). CDR3 loop: CASGTGYGYTF. CDR3 nucleotides: TGTGCCAGTGGGACAGGGTATGGCTACACCTTC. The whole variable domain, filled in from reference TRBV19 and TRBJ1-2, reads DGGITQSPKYLFRKEGQNVTLSCEQNLNHDAMYWYRQDPGQGLRLIYYSQIVNDFQKGDIAEGYSVSREKKESFPLTVTSAQKNPTAFYLCASGTGYGYTFGSGTRLTVV.

The chain has TRBV28 and TRBJ1-5, with a possible D match to TRBD1 (5 bases). V gave up 7 bases and J gave up 1 base, with 17 bases separating them. Germline V gives CDR1 MDHEN, CDR2 SYDVKM. The CDR3 has 16 residues. The CDR3 protein is CASTTPAGGSNQPQHF. The CDR3 nucleotides read TGTGCCAGCACCACTCCTGCGGGGGGGAGCAATCAGCCCCAGCATTTT.

The chain uses TRBV18 and TRBJ1-1; D uncertain. Trimming pared 6 bases from V and 3 bases from J, leaving 17 bases between. The germline gives CDR1 KGHSH, CDR2 LQKENI. CDR3 length: 15 amino acids. DNA for the CDR3: TGTGCCAGCTCCGAGTTTGCGGGCCGTGACACTGAAGCTTTCTTT. Amino acids: CASSEFAGRDTEAFF.